Shown below are 18 T cell receptor beta chains from a single sample sequenced in a study of blood T cell repertoires in COVID-19. Data came from immunoSEQ multiplex PCR; TCRdb stores just in-frame clones and leaves some out. The table lists about 35,000 clones, 88% of them singletons. The sample comprised peripheral blood. The receptors here all came from a human donor in a cohort sampled during active COVID-19.

The chain has TRBV19 and TRBJ2-7; 9 nucleotides match TRBD1. The trim removed 2 bases at V and 4 bases at J, leaving 6 bases unmatched. This CDR3 comprises 15 residues. From germline, CDR1 is LNHDA and CDR2 SQIVND (reference sequence). The DNA for the CDR3 is TGTGCCAGTAGTATACAGGGGACAGGGACATACGAGCAGTACTTC. Its protein is CASSIQGTGTYEQYF.

This clone showed up just once. The chain couples TRBV11-3 to TRBJ1-5; 7 bases map to TRBD1. The germline CDR1 and CDR2 sequences are SGHNT and YENEEA. The CDR3 is 14 residues long. The V and J ends lost 2 bases and 7 bases, in that order; junction bases with no gene match: 5. CDR3 sequence reads: CASSLRQGTQPQHF. The CDR3 DNA sequence: TGTGCCAGCAGCTTACGACAGGGTACCCAGCCCCAGCATTTT.

The chain carries TRBV28 and TRBJ2-7; TRBD2 might be the D (6 bases). The germline gives CDR1 MDHEN, CDR2 SYDVKM. The ends were cut back, 5 bases at V and 1 base at J, with 12 bases in the middle. CDR3 length equals 14 residues. CDR3 DNA: TGTGCCAGCAGTCTTCGGAGGGCTTCCTACGAGCAGTACTTC. It is translated as CASSLRRASYEQYF.

About this clone itself: The same CDR3 also results from other DNA sequences found in this sample. This chain links TRBV5-1 with TRBJ2-5; TRBD2 matches at 11 bases. This CDR3 comprises 16 residues. Trimming took 0 bases from V and 2 from J; bases not matched to a gene: 3. Per the germline V gene, CDR1 is SGHRS and CDR2 is YFSETQ. CDR3 nucleotide sequence: TGCGCCAGCAGCTTGGCAGGGACTAGCGGACAAGAGACCCAGTACTTC. It translates to CASSLAGTSGQETQYF.

This chain links TRBV27 with TRBJ1-6; TRBD1 agrees at 9 bases. V dropped 5 bases and J dropped 10; count of bases not matched to a gene: 9. The CDR3 covers 15 residues. Germline V gives CDR1 MNHEY, CDR2 SMNVEV (reference sequence). In nucleotides, the CDR3 is TGTGCCAGCAGTGTGGGACAGGGCTCTGGCTCACCCCTCCACTTT. The encoded protein is CASSVGQGSGSPLHF.

The gene calls are TRBV24-1 and TRBJ2-1; 7 nucleotides agree with TRBD2. This CDR3 contains 16 residues. Losses at the gene ends were 3 bases for V and 2 bases for J; bases not matched to a gene: 6. CDR1 and CDR2 from the germline V gene are KGHDR and SFDVKD. The CDR3 nucleotides read TGTGCCACCAGTGATCGGAGCGGGGCCCCCTACAATGAGCAGTTCTTC. Protein sequence: CATSDRSGAPYNEQFF.

The CDR3 reads CASSSRGGNGYTF. CDR3 bases: TGTGCCAGCAGTTCCAGGGGTGGGAATGGCTACACCTTC. This chain links TRBV25-1 with TRBJ1-2; a possible D gene is TRBD1 (6 bases). This CDR3 has 13 residues. The germline V gene has CDR1 MGHDK and CDR2 SYGVNS. V lost 5 bases and J 6 bases, leaving 13 bases between the germline ends.

The chain combines TRBV6-5 with TRBJ1-4; D not resolved. With 0 bases removed from V and 10 bases from J, the gap between germline ends came to 6 bases. There are 12 residues in the CDR3. Looked up from germline, CDR1 is MNHEY and CDR2 is SVGAGI. CDR3 protein: CASSYSRGKLFF. As DNA, the CDR3 is TGTGCCAGCAGTTACTCCCGGGGAAAACTGTTTTTT.

The chain is built from TRBV19 and TRBJ1-4, with TRBD1 identical over 7 bases. V lost 9 bases to trimming and J lost 10 bases; unmatched junction nucleotides: 17. Germline V lookup: CDR1 LNHDA, CDR2 SQIVND (reference sequence). The CDR3 covers 15 residues. CDR3 amino acids: CASTDLGGSSGKLFF. In DNA, the CDR3 is TGTGCCAGCACCGATTTAGGGGGCTCTTCGGGAAAACTGTTTTTT.

V gene TRBV3-1 (or the pseudogene TRBV3-2) combines with J gene TRBJ2-1; 9 positions match TRBD1. The CDR3 runs 16 residues. The V segment lost 0 bases and the J segment 3 bases; nucleotides outside the gene matches: 3. Germline V gene lookup returns CDR1 LGHDT and CDR2 YNNKEL (reference sequence). The CDR3: CASSQEQGAIYNEQFF. In nucleotides, the CDR3 is TGTGCCAGCAGCCAAGAACAGGGGGCAATCTACAATGAGCAGTTCTTC.

This clone was recorded only once. V gene TRBV13 combines with J gene TRBJ1-6; 8 positions agree with TRBD1. After removal of 5 bases from V and 9 bases from J, the junction contained 3 bases not matched to a gene. The germline CDR1 and CDR2 sequences are PRHDT and FYEKMQ (reference sequence). The length of the CDR3 is 13 residues. The CDR3 DNA reads TGTGCCAGCAGCGTGGACAGGGTTTCACCCCTCCACTTT. Protein product: CASSVDRVSPLHF.

The chain links TRBV19 to TRBJ2-5, with 7 bases lining up with TRBD1. The CDR3 length is 14 residues. Unmatched junction bases numbered 8, after V lost 5 bases and J lost 5 bases. Germline V gene lookup returns CDR1 LNHDA and CDR2 SQIVND (reference sequence). CDR3 coding DNA: TGTGCCAGTAGTTCTACAGGGGCCGGGGAGACCCAGTACTTC. Amino acid sequence: CASSSTGAGETQYF.

CDR3 protein: CATAGTSGDNEQFF. The CDR3 bases are TGTGCCACCGCCGGGACTAGCGGGGACAATGAGCAGTTCTTC. The V gene is TRBV24-1, the J gene TRBJ2-1, with 13 positions matching TRBD2. CDR3 length equals 14 residues. CDR1 is KGHDR, CDR2 SFDVKD, per germline. With 9 bases clipped from V and 5 bases from J, the junction kept 3 bases outside the gene matches.

The chain recombines TRBV9 with TRBJ2-1; 8 bases match TRBD2. This CDR3 contains 18 residues. The junction had 22 bases not matched to a gene; V was cut back by 0 bases and J by 14 bases. Per germline, CDR1 SGDLS and CDR2 YYNGEE. In DNA, the CDR3 is TGTGCCAGCAGCGTAGACCCCTCGGATGTCGGGAGGGCCCCCTCCGAGTTCTTC. It translates to CASSVDPSDVGRAPSEFF.

The chain is built from TRBV6-1 and TRBJ2-3; a weak D match, TRBD1 (5 bases). The V end was cut by 4 bases, the J end by 3 bases, with 17 bases between. CDR1 and CDR2 (germline): MNHNS, SASEGT. The CDR3 contains 16 residues. The CDR3 nucleotides read TGTGCCAGCAGTGGCGGTACAGGTGGCTGGACAGATACGCAGTATTTT. Its translation: CASSGGTGGWTDTQYF.

This clone was counted once. The chain joins TRBV4-1 to TRBJ2-3, with 10 bases that match TRBD2. CDR1 and CDR2 from the germline V gene are MGHRA and YSYEKL. V was pared by 1 base and J by 3 bases, with 4 bases of the junction left unmatched. This CDR3 comprises 16 residues. The CDR3 spells CASSQVQLAGTDTQYF. The CDR3 DNA reads TGCGCCAGCAGCCAAGTTCAACTAGCGGGGACAGATACGCAGTATTTT.

The V gene is TRBV7-3, the J gene TRBJ2-1; 8 nucleotides agree with TRBD1. Germline values: CDR1 SGHTA, CDR2 FQGTGA. The CDR3 spans 13 residues. With V trimmed by 5 bases and J by 6 bases, 3 bases remained unmatched. The CDR3: CASSQGQGNEQFF. The DNA for the CDR3 is TGTGCCAGCAGCCAAGGACAGGGCAATGAGCAGTTCTTC.

The chain combines TRBV27 with TRBJ2-1; TRBD1 aligns across 8 bases. The CDR3 runs to 16 residues. V lost 4 bases, J lost 5 bases, and 10 bases stayed unmatched. Per the germline V gene, CDR1 is MNHEY and CDR2 is SMNVEV (reference sequence). CDR3 nucleotide sequence: TGTGCCAGCAGTTCCCTAGGACAGGGTAAACACAATGAGCAGTTCTTC. It specifies CASSSLGQGKHNEQFF.